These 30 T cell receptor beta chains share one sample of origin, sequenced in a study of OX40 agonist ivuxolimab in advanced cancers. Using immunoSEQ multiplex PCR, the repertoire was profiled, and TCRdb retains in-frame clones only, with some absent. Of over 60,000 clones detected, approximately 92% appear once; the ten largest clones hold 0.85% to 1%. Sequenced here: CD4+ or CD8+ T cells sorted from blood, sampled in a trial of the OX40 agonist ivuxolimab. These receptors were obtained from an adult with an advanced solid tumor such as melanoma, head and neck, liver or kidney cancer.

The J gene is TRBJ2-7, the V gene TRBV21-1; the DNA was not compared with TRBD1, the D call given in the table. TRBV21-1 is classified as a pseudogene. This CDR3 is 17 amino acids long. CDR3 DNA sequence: TGTGCCAGCAGCCCTGGGGGTCGGGACAGGGAATTGTACGAGCAGTACTTC. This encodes CASSPGGRDRELYEQYF.

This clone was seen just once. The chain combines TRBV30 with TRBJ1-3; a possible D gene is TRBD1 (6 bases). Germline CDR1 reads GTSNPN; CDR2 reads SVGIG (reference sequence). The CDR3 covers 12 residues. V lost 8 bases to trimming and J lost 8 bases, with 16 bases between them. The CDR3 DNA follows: TGTGCCCGGGGACTTTCAGGGGACACCATATATTTT. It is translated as CARGLSGDTIYF. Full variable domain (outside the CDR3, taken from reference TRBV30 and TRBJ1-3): SQTIHQWPATLVQPVGSPLSLECTVEGTSNPNLYWYRQAAGRGLQLLFYSVGIGQISSEVPQNLSASRPQDRQFILSSKKLLLSDSGFYLCARGLSGDTIYFGEGSWLTVV.

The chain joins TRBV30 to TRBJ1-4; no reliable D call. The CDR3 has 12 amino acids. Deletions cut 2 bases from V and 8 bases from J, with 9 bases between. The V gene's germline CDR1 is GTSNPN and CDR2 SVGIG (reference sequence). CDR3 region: CAWSRQLEKLFF. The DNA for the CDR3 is TGTGCCTGGAGTAGGCAGCTCGAAAAACTGTTTTTT.

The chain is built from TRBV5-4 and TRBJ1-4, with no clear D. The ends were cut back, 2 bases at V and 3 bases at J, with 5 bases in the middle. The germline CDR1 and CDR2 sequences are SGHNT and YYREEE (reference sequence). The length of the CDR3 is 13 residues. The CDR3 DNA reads TGTGCCAGCAGCTTAGACCCTAATGAAAAACTGTTTTTT. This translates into CASSLDPNEKLFF.

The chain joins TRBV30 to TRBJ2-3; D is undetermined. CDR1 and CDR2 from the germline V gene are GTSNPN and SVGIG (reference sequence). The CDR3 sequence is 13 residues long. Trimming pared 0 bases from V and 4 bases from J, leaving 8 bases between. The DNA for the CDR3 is TGTGCCTGGAGTGTAGCTAGTTCAGATACGCAGTATTTT. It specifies CAWSVASSDTQYF.

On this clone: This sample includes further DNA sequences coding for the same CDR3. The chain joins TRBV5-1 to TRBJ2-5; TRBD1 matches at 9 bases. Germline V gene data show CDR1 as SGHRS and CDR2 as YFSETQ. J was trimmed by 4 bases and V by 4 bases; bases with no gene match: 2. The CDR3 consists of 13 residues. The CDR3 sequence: CASSTGGGETQYF. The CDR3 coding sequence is TGCGCCAGCAGCACAGGGGGCGGAGAGACCCAGTACTTC.

CDR3 in amino acids: CASSVGTVGYTF. The CDR3 coding sequence is TGTGCCAGCAGCGTAGGGACAGTTGGCTACACCTTC. This rearrangement joins TRBV6-6 to TRBJ1-2; 7 bases are a match to TRBD1. The CDR3 contains 12 residues. CDR1 MNHNY and CDR2 SVGAGI come from the germline V gene (reference sequence). Trimming at V came to 6 bases and at J to 7 bases, leaving 5 bases not matched to a gene.

As DNA, the CDR3 is TGCGCCAGCACCACCGCCCCCTTACAGGGCACTGAAGCTTTCTTT. It translates to CASTTAPLQGTEAFF. The chain is built from TRBV4-1 and TRBJ1-1, with a possible D match to TRBD1 (6 bases). V was pared by 7 bases and J by 4 bases, with 19 bases between. The CDR3 consists of 15 residues. Germline lookup yields CDR1 MGHRA and CDR2 YSYEKL.

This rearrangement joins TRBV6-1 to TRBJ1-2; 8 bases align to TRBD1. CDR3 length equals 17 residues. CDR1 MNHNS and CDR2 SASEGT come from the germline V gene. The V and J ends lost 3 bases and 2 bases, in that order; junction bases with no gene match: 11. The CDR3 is CASSDLQQAGGNYGYTF. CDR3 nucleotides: TGTGCCAGCAGTGACCTCCAGCAGGCAGGGGGCAACTATGGCTACACCTTC.

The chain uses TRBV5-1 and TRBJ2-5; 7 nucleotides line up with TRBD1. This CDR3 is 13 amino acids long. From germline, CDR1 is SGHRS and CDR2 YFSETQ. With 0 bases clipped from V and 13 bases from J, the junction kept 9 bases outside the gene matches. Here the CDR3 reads CASSLGQGVEGYF. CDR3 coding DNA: TGCGCCAGCAGCTTGGGACAGGGTGTTGAGGGGTACTTC.

DNA of the CDR3: TGTGCCAGCAGCCCAAGGGAAGGCGAAAAACTGTTTTTT. Translating it yields CASSPREGEKLFF. This chain uses TRBV11-2 with TRBJ1-4, with D uncertain. The CDR3 sequence is 13 residues long. Trimming removed 5 bases at V and 8 bases at J, with 12 bases between. From germline, CDR1 is SGHAT and CDR2 FQNNGV. Combining the CDR3 with reference TRBV11-2 and TRBJ1-4 gives the whole variable domain EAGVAQSPRYKIIEKRQSVAFWCNPISGHATLYWYQQILGQGPKLLIQFQNNGVVDDSQLPKDRFSAERLKGVDSTLKIQPAKLEDSAVYLCASSPREGEKLFFGSGTQLSVL.

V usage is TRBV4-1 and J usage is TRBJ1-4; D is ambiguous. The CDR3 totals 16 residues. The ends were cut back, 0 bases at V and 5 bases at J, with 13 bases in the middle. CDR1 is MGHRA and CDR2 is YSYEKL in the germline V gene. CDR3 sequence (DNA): TGCGCCAGCAGCCAAGATACGGGGAGCCTAAATGAAAAACTGTTTTTT. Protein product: CASSQDTGSLNEKLFF.

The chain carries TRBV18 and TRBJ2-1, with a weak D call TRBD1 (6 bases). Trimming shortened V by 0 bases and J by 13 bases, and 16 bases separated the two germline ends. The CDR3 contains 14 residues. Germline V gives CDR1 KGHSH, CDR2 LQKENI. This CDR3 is CASSPPVQGSTQFF. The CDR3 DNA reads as TGTGCCAGCTCACCACCGGTACAGGGATCAACCCAGTTCTTC.

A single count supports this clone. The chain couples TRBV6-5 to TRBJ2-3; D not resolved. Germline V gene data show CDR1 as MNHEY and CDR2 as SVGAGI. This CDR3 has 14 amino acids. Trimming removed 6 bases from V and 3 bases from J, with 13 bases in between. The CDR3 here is CASRKTHSTDTQYF. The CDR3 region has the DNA TGTGCCAGCAGAAAGACCCACTCGACAGATACGCAGTATTTT.

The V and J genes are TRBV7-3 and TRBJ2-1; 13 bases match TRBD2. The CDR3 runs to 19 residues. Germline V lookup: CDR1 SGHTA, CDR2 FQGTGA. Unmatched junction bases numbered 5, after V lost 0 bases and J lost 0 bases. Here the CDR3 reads CASSLTGLAGLSSYNEQFF. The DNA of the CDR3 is TGTGCCAGCAGCTTAACGGGACTAGCGGGGCTCAGCTCCTACAATGAGCAGTTCTTC.

The chain's CDR3 is CASSPEQRTPLHF. As DNA, the CDR3 is TGTGCCAGCAGCCCCGAACAACGCACACCCCTCCACTTT. The chain combines TRBV7-9 with TRBJ1-6; no reliable D call. Between the trimmed V and J ends, which lost 5 bases and 11 bases, there was a span of 13 bases. Germline-derived CDR1 and CDR2 are SEHNR and FQNEAQ (reference sequence). The CDR3 totals 13 residues.

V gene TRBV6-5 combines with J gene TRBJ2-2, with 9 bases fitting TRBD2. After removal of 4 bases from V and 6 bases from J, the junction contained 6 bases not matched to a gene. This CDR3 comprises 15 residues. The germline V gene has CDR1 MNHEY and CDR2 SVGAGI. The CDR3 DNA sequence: TGTGCCAGCAGTTTAGCGGGGGAGGGCTCCGGGGAGCTGTTTTTT. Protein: CASSLAGEGSGELFF.

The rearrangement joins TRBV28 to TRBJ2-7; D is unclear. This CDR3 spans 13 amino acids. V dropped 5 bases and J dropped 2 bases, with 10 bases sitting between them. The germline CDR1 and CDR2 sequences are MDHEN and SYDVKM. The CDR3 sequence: CASSLDGPYEQYF. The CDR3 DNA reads TGTGCCAGCAGTCTAGACGGGCCCTACGAGCAGTACTTC.

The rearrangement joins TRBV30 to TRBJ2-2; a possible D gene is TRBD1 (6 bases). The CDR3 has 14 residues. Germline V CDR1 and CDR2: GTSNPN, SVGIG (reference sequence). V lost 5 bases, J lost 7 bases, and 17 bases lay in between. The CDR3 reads CAWLYSTGNGELFF. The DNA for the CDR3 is TGTGCCTGGCTCTACTCTACAGGGAACGGGGAGCTGTTTTTT.

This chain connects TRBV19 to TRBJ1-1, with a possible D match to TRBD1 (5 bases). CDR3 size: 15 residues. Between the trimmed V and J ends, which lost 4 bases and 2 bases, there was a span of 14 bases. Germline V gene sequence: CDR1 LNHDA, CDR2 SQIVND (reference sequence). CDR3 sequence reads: CASSTFGGRNTEAFF. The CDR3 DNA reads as TGTGCCAGTAGTACCTTTGGGGGACGTAACACTGAAGCTTTCTTT.

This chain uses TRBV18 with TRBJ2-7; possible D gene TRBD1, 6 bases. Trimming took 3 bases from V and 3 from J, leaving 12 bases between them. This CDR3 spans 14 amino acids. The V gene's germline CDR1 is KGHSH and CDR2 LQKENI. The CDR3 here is CASSPARGLYEQYF. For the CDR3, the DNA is TGTGCCAGCTCACCGGCCAGGGGTCTCTACGAGCAGTACTTC.

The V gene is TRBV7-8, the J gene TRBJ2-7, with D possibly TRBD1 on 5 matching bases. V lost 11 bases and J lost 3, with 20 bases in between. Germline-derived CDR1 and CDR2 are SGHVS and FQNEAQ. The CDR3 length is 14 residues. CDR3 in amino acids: CASSPARVDYEQYF. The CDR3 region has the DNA TGTGCCTCCTCCCCGGCCAGGGTGGACTACGAGCAGTACTTC. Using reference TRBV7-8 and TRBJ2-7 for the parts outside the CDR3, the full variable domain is GAGVSQSPRYKVAKRGQDVALRCDPISGHVSLFWYQQALGQGPEFLTYFQNEAQLDKSGLPSDRFFAERPEGSVSTLKIQRTQQEDSAVYLCASSPARVDYEQYFGPGTRLTVT.

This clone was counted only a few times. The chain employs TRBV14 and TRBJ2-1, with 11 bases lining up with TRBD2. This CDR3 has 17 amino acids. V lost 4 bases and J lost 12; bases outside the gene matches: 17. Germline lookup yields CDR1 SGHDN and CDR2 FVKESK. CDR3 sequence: CASSLRVAGGPGRVQFF. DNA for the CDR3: TGTGCCAGCAGCCTTCGGGTAGCGGGAGGGCCGGGACGGGTGCAGTTCTTC.

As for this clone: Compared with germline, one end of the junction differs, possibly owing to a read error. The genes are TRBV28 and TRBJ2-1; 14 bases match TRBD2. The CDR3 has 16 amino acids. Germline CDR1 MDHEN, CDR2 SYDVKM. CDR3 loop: CASSLRTSGGHNEQFF. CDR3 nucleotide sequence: TGTGCTAGCAGCCTTAGGACTAGCGGGGGGCACAATGAGCAGTTCTTC.

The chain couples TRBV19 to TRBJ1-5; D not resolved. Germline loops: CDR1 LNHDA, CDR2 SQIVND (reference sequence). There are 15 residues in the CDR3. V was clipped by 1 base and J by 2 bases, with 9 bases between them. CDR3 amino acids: CASSIGGQGNQPQHF. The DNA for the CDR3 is TGTGCCAGTAGTATAGGTGGCCAGGGCAATCAGCCCCAGCATTTT. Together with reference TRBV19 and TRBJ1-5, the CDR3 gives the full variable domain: DGGITQSPKYLFRKEGQNVTLSCEQNLNHDAMYWYRQDPGQGLRLIYYSQIVNDFQKGDIAEGYSVSREKKESFPLTVTSAQKNPTAFYLCASSIGGQGNQPQHFGDGTRLSIL.

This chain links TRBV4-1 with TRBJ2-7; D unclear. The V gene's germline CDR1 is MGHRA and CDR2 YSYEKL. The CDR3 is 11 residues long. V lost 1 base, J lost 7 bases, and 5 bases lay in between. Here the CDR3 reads CASSQGPEQYF. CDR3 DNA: TGCGCCAGCAGCCAAGGTCCAGAGCAGTACTTC.

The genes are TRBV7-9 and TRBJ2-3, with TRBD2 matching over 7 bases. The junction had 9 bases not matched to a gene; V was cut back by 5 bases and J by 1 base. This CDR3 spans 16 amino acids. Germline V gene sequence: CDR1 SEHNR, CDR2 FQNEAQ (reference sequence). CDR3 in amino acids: CASSPRLAAGTDTQYF. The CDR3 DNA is TGTGCCAGCAGCCCTCGACTAGCAGCAGGCACAGATACGCAGTATTTT.

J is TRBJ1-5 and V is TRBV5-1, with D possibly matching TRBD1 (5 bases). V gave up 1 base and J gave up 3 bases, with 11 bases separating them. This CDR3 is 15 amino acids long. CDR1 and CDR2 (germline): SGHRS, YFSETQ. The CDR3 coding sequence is TGCGCCAGCAGCTTGCAGGGAGGAAACAATCAGCCCCAGCATTTT. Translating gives CASSLQGGNNQPQHF.

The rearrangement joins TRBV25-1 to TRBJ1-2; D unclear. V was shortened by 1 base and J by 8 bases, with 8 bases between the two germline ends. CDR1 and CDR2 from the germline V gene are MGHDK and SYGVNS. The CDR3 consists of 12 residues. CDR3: CASSELGGGYTF. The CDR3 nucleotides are TGTGCCAGCAGTGAATTGGGTGGCGGCTACACCTTC.

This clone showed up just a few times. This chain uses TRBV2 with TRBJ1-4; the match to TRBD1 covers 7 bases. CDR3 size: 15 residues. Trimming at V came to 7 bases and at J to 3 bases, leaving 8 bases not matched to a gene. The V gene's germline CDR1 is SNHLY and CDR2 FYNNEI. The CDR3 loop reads CASTNSGTANEKLFF. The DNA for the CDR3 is TGTGCCAGCACTAACTCCGGGACAGCTAATGAAAAACTGTTTTTT. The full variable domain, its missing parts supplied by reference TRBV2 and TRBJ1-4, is EPEVTQTPSHQVTQMGQEVILRCVPISNHLYFYWYRQILGQKVEFLVSFYNNEISEKSEIFDDQFSVERPDGSNFTLKIRSTKLEDSAMYFCASTNSGTANEKLFFGSGTQLSVL.